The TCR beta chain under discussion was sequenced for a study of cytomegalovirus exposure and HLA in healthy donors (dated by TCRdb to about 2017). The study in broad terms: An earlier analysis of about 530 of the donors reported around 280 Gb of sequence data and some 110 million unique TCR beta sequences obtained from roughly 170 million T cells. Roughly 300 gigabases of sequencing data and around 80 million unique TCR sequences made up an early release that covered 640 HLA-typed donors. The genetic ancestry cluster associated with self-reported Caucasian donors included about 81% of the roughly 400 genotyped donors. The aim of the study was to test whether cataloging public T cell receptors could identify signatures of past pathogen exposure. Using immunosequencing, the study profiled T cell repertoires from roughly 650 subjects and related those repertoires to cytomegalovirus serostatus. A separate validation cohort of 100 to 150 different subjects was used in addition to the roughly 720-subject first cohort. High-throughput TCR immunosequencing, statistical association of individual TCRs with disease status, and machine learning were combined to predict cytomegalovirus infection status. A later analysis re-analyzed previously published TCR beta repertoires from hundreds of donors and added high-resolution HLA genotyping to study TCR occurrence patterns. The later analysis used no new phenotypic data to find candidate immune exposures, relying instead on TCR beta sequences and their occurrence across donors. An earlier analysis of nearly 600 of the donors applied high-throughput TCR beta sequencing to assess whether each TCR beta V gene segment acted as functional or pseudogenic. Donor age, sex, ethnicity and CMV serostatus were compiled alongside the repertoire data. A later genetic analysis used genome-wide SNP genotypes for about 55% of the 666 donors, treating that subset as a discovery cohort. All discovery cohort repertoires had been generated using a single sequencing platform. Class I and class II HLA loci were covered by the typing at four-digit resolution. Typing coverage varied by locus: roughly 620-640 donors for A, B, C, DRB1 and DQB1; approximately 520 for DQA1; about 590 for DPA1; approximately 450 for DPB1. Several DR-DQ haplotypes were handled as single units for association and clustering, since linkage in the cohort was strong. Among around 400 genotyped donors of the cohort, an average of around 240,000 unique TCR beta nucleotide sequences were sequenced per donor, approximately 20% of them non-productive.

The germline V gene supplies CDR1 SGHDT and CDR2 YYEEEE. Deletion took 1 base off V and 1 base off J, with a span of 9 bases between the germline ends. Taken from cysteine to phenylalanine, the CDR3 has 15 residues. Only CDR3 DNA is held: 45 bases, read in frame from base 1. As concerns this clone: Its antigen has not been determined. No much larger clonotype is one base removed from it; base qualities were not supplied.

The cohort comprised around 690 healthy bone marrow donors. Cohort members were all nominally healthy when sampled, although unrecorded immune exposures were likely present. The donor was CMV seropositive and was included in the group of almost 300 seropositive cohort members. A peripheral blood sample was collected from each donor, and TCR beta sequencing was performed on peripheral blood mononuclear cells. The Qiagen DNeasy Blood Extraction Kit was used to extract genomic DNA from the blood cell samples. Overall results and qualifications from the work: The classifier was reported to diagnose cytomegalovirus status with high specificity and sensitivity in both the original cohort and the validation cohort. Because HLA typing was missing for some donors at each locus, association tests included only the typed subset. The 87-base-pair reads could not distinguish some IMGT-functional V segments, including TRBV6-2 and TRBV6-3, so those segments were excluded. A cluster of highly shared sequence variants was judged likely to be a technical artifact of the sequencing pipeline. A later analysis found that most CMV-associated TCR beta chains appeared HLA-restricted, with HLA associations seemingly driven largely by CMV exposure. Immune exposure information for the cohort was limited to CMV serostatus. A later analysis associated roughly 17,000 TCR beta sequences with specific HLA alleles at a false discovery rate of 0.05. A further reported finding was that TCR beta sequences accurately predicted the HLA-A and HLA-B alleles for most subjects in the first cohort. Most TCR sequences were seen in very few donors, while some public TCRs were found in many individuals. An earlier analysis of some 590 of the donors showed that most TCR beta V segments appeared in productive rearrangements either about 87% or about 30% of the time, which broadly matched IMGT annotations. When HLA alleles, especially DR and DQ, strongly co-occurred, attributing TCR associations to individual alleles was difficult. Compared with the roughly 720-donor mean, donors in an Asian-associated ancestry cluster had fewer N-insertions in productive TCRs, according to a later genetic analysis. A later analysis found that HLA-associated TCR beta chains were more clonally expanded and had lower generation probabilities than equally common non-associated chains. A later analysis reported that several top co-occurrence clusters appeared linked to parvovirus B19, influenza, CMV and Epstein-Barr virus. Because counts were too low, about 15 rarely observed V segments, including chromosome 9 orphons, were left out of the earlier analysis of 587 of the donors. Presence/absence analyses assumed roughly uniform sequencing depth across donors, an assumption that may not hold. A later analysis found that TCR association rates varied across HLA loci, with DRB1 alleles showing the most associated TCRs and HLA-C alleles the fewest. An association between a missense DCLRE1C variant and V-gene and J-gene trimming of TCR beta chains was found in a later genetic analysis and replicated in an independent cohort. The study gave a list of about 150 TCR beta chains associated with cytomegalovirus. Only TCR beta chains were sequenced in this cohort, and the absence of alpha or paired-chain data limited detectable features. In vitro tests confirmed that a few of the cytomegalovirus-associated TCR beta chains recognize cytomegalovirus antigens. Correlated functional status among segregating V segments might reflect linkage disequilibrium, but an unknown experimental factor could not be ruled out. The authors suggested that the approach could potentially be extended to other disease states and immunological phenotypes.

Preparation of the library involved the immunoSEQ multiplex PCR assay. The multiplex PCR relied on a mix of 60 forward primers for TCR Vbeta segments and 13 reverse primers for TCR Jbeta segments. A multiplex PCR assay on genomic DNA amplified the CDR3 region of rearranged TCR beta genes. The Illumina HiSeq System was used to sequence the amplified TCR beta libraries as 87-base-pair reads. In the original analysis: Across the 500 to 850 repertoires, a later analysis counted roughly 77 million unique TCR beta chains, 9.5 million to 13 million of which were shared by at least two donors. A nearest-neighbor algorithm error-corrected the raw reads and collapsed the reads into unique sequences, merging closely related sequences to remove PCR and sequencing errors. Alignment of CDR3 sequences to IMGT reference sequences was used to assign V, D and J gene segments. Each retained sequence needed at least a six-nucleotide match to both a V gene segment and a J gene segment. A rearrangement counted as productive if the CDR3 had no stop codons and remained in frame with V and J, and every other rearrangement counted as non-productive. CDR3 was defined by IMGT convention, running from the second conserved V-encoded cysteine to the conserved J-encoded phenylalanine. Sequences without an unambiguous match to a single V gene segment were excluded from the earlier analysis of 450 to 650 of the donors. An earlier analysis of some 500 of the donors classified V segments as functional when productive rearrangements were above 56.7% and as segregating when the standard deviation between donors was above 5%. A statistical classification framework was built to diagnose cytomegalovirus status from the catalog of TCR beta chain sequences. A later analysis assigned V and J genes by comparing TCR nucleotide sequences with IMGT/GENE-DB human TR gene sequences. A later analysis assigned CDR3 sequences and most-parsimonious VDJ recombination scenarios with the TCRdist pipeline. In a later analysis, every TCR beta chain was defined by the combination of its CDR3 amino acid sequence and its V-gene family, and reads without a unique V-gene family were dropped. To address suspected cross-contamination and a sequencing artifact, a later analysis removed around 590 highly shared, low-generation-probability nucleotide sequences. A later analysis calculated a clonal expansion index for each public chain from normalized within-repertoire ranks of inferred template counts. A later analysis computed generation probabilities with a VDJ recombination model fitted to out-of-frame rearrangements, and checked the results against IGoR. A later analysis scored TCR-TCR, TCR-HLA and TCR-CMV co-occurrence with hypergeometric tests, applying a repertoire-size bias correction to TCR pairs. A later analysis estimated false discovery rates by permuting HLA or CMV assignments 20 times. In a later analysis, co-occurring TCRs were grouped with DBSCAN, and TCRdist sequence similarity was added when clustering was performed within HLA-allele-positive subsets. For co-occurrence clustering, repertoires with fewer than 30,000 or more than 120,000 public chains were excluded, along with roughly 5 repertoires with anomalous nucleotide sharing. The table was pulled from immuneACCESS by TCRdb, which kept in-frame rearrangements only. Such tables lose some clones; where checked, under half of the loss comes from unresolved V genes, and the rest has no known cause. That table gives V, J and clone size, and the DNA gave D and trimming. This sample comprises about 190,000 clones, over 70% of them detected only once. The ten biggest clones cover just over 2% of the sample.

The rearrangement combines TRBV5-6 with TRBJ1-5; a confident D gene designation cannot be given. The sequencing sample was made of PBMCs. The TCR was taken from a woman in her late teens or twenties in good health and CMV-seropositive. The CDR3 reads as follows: CASSLSSTSNQPQHF. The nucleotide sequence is TGTGCCAGCAGCTTGAGTAGTACGAGCAATCAGCCCCAGCATTTT.